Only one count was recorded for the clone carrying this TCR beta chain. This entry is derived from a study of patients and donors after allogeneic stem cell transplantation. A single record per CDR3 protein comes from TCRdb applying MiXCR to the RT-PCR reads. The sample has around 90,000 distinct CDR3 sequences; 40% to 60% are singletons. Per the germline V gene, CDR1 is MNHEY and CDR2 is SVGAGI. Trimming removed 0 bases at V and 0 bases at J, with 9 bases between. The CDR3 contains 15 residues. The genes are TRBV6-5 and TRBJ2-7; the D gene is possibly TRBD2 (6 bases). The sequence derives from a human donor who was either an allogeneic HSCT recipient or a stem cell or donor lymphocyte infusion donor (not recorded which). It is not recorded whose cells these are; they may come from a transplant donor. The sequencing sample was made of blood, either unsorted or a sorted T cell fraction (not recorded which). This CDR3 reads CASSYSFGGSYEQYF. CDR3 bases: TGTGCCAGCAGTTACTCGTTCGGGGGCTCCTACGAGCAGTACTTC.